This T cell receptor beta chain was found in a study of blood T cell repertoires in COVID-19. The CDR3 totals 16 residues. V shed 4 bases, J shed 1 base, and the junction held 9 bases outside the gene matches. CDR1 is SGHNT, CDR2 YYREEE, per germline (reference sequence). Only in-frame clones appear in the TCRdb table, and some are missing; sequencing was by immunoSEQ multiplex PCR. The sample lists 400,000 to 550,000 clones, roughly nine tenths occurring once. This TCR came from a young woman with acute COVID-19. The chain recombines TRBV5-4 with TRBJ2-3, with 7 bases fitting TRBD2. The sequenced sample was PBMCs or T cells enriched from blood (not recorded which). CDR3 protein: CASSGGGGGGTDTQYF. CDR3 bases: TGTGCCAGCAGCGGAGGCGGGGGAGGGGGCACAGATACGCAGTATTTT. The full variable domain, rest sourced from reference TRBV5-4 and TRBJ2-3, is ETGVTQSPTHLIKTRGQQVTLRCSSQSGHNTVSWYQQALGQGPQFIFQYYREEENGRGNFPPRFSGLQFPNYSSELNVNALELDDSALYLCASSGGGGGGTDTQYFGPGTRLTVL.